The 2 T cell receptor beta chains listed next were all sequenced from one sample in a study of T cells after yellow fever vaccination. TCRdb reprocessed the 5' RACE reads via MiXCR and lists one record per CDR3 protein. Counted here are under 400,000 distinct CDR3 sequences, around 13% occurring once; the ten biggest clones make up roughly 3.1%. This material consisted of CD4+ T cells sorted from PBMCs, taken 15 days after the yellow fever booster vaccination. The receptors here all came from a man aged 18 to 29 who received the YFV17D yellow fever vaccine.

This clonotype was seen more than once but under ten times. The rearrangement uses TRBV4-3 and TRBJ1-4, with D perhaps matching TRBD1 (5 bases). The length of the CDR3 is 15 residues. Germline values: CDR1 LGHNA, CDR2 YSLEER. Trimming took 0 bases from V and 6 from J, leaving 11 bases between them. DNA of the CDR3: TGCGCCAGCAGCCAAGACAGGGCCAATGATGAAAAACTGTTTTTT. Translating it yields CASSQDRANDEKLFF.

This clonotype has more than one count but fewer than ten. V gene TRBV7-9 combines with J gene TRBJ2-3, with D perhaps being TRBD1 or TRBD2 (5 bases each). The CDR3 is made up of 13 amino acids. The germline V gene has CDR1 SEHNR and CDR2 FQNEAQ (reference sequence). The V end was cut by 6 bases, the J end by 6 bases, with 13 bases between. CDR3: CASRSQGRDTQYF. In nucleotides, the CDR3 is TGTGCCAGCAGGAGCCAGGGACGGGATACGCAGTATTTT. The variable domain in full, with the rest retrieved from reference TRBV7-9 and TRBJ2-3, is DTGVSQNPRHKITKRGQNVTFRCDPISEHNRLYWYRQTLGQGPEFLTYFQNEAQLEKSRLLSDRFSAERPKGSFSTLEIQRTEQGDSAMYLCASRSQGRDTQYFGPGTRLTVL.